A single sample gave rise to the 22 T cell receptor beta chains below, sequenced in a study of shared clonotypes between healthy human individuals. CD8 cells classed as naive were CD45RO-negative and positively selected for CCR7, excluding terminally differentiated effector memory CD45RA+ cells. Generated by immunoSEQ multiplex PCR, the TCRdb table keeps only in-frame clones and is missing some. In the table there are roughly 2,000,000 clones, 93% of which are singletons. Sequencing was carried out using naive CD8+ T cells from PBMCs. These receptors all stem from a man younger than 30 in good health. Some clones in this sample may be carry-over from other donors' samples.

This chain connects TRBV19 to TRBJ2-5; D unclear. Looked up from germline, CDR1 is LNHDA and CDR2 is SQIVND (reference sequence). The CDR3 runs to 13 residues. Trimming removed 0 bases from V and 7 bases from J, with 9 bases in between. In nucleotides, the CDR3 is TGTGCCAGTAGTATAGATCCCCGAGGGACCCAGTACTTC. Translating it yields CASSIDPRGTQYF.

The chain joins TRBV13 to TRBJ2-3; D is uncertain. CDR1 and CDR2 from the germline V gene are PRHDT and FYEKMQ (reference sequence). This CDR3 comprises 16 residues. V was cut by 4 bases and J by 0 bases, with 14 bases left in between. The DNA of the CDR3 is TGTGCCAGCAGCTCCCGGTGGGGTGCTAGCACAGATACGCAGTATTTT. Its protein product is CASSSRWGASTDTQYF.

The table lists this clone with a count of one. This chain joins TRBV5-1 and TRBJ2-7, with a tentative D call TRBD1 (6 bases). CDR1 is SGHRS and CDR2 is YFSETQ in the germline V gene. The CDR3 runs to 15 residues. V gave up 2 bases and J gave up 2 bases, with 14 bases separating them. CDR3 sequence: CASSLETGSAYEQYF. CDR3 coding DNA: TGCGCCAGCAGCTTAGAAACAGGGTCGGCCTACGAGCAGTACTTC.

J is TRBJ2-2 and V is TRBV4-3, with 15 bases matching TRBD2. Germline-derived CDR1 and CDR2 are LGHNA and YSLEER. V gave up 0 bases and J gave up 4 bases; unmatched junction bases: 9. The CDR3 has 20 amino acids. The CDR3 loop reads CASSQDGLAGGPRGTGELFF. The DNA of the CDR3 is TGCGCCAGCAGCCAAGATGGACTAGCGGGAGGGCCCCGAGGCACCGGGGAGCTGTTTTTT.

The J gene is TRBJ2-1, the V gene TRBV7-6, with 10 positions matching TRBD2. Germline V gene lookup returns CDR1 SGHVS and CDR2 FNYEAQ. The CDR3 loop spans 14 amino acids. The V segment lost 5 bases and the J segment 6 bases; nucleotides outside the gene matches: 4. The CDR3 region is CASSERTSGNEQFF. DNA of the CDR3: TGTGCCAGCAGCGAGCGGACTAGCGGCAATGAGCAGTTCTTC.

Remarks on this clone: Other DNA sequences within the sample encode an identical CDR3. The V call is TRBV9, the J call TRBJ2-1, with TRBD2 identical over 7 bases. This CDR3 is built from 16 residues. V lost 0 bases to trimming and J lost 2 bases; unmatched junction nucleotides: 5. Germline CDR1 SGDLS, CDR2 YYNGEE. This CDR3 is CASSVGRLAAYNEQFF. The DNA for the CDR3 is TGTGCCAGCAGCGTAGGTCGGCTAGCGGCCTACAATGAGCAGTTCTTC.

Concerning this clone: Additional DNA sequences in this sample encode the identical CDR3. This chain connects TRBV27 to TRBJ2-7; 8 bases line up with TRBD1. The CDR3 sequence is 14 residues long. V shed 4 bases, J shed 1 base, and the junction held 3 bases outside the gene matches. The germline CDR1 and CDR2 sequences are MNHEY and SMNVEV (reference sequence). CDR3 region: CASSWGTGSYEQYF. CDR3 DNA sequence: TGTGCCAGCAGTTGGGGGACAGGATCCTACGAGCAGTACTTC.

V gene TRBV29-1 combines with J gene TRBJ1-5; D unclear. The CDR3 covers 12 residues. Germline V gene lookup returns CDR1 SQVTM and CDR2 ANQGSEA. V lost 5 bases, J lost 2 bases, and 7 bases lay in between. The CDR3 loop is CSVIQGNQPQHF. The CDR3 nucleotides read TGCAGCGTTATTCAAGGCAATCAGCCCCAGCATTTT.

The genes are TRBV7-9 and TRBJ1-1; unclear D gene. From germline, CDR1 is SEHNR and CDR2 FQNEAQ (reference sequence). The length of the CDR3 is 13 residues. Between the trimmed V and J ends, which lost 6 bases and 1 base, there was a span of 9 bases. The CDR3 spells CASRLPGNTEAFF. The CDR3 DNA is TGTGCCAGCAGACTCCCAGGGAACACTGAAGCTTTCTTT. Full variable domain (remainder filled in from reference TRBV7-9 and TRBJ1-1): DTGVSQNPRHKITKRGQNVTFRCDPISEHNRLYWYRQTLGQGPEFLTYFQNEAQLEKSRLLSDRFSAERPKGSFSTLEIQRTEQGDSAMYLCASRLPGNTEAFFGQGTRLTVV.

The chain has TRBV6-5 and TRBJ1-1; D is possibly TRBD1 (5 bases). The CDR3 length is 15 residues. From germline, CDR1 is MNHEY and CDR2 SVGAGI. Trimming removed 2 bases from V and 1 base from J, with 11 bases in between. The DNA of the CDR3 is TGTGCCAGCAGTTACAAGGGACTGAGGAACACTGAAGCTTTCTTT. As protein: CASSYKGLRNTEAFF.

J is TRBJ2-6 and V is TRBV12-5; TRBD1 matches at 7 bases. Trimming removed 5 bases from V and 0 bases from J; junction bases left unmatched: 7. The CDR3 is made up of 17 amino acids. The germline V gene has CDR1 LGHNT and CDR2 FRNRAP. CDR3 in amino acids: CASGGWDSLSGANVLTF. The CDR3 region has the DNA TGTGCTAGTGGTGGGTGGGACAGCCTCTCTGGGGCCAACGTCCTGACTTTC.

This chain joins TRBV27 and TRBJ2-1; D remains unclear. Germline loops: CDR1 MNHEY, CDR2 SMNVEV (reference sequence). The length of the CDR3 is 13 residues. Trimming left V 6 bases short and J 3 bases short, with 9 bases between. The CDR3 DNA follows: TGTGCCAGCAGGGAACAAGTCTACAATGAGCAGTTCTTC. The encoded protein is CASREQVYNEQFF.

CDR3 bases: TGTGCCACCAGCAGACAGGGGCACGAGCAGTACTTC. Residues: CATSRQGHEQYF. The chain links TRBV15 to TRBJ2-7; perhaps TRBD1 as D (6 bases). Looked up from germline, CDR1 is LNHNV and CDR2 is YYDKDF (reference sequence). Trimming pared 2 bases from V and 5 bases from J, leaving 7 bases between. This CDR3 has 12 amino acids.

V gene TRBV29-1 combines with J gene TRBJ2-5; D might be TRBD2 (6 bases). Per the germline V gene, CDR1 is SQVTM and CDR2 is ANQGSEA. This CDR3 contains 15 residues. The ends were cut back, 6 bases at V and 2 bases at J, with 19 bases in the middle. CDR3 sequence: CSVMPEGGVQETQYF. The DNA for the CDR3 is TGCAGCGTGATGCCCGAGGGCGGGGTACAAGAGACCCAGTACTTC.

CDR3 loop: CSVTGQGAGEQYF. CDR3 in DNA: TGCAGCGTTACCGGACAGGGGGCAGGCGAGCAGTACTTC. V and J are TRBV29-1 and TRBJ2-7; 11 positions match TRBD1. V was pared by 5 bases and J by 6 bases, with 6 bases of the junction left unmatched. The CDR3 runs 13 residues. The V gene's germline CDR1 is SQVTM and CDR2 ANQGSEA.

This clone was found once. V usage is TRBV7-8 and J usage is TRBJ2-7; D is perhaps TRBD2 (6 bases). V shed 0 bases and J shed 1 base, with 7 bases lying between them. Germline lookup yields CDR1 SGHVS and CDR2 FQNEAQ. The CDR3 has 14 amino acids. The DNA for the CDR3 is TGTGCCAGCAGCTTAGCGGAGGGGTCCTACGAGCAGTACTTC. Translating it yields CASSLAEGSYEQYF.

The chain carries TRBV27 and TRBJ1-5, with D possibly being TRBD1 (6 bases). Per the germline V gene, CDR1 is MNHEY and CDR2 is SMNVEV (reference sequence). V was cut by 7 bases and J by 7 bases, with 17 bases left in between. CDR3 length: 14 amino acids. CDR3 sequence reads: CASKRRPGEQPQHF. CDR3 in DNA: TGTGCCAGCAAAAGGAGGCCAGGGGAGCAGCCCCAGCATTTT.

This chain uses TRBV6-5 with TRBJ1-1; the D is unclear. V gave up 6 bases and J gave up 2 bases, with 16 bases separating them. Germline V lookup: CDR1 MNHEY, CDR2 SVGAGI. The CDR3 has 15 residues. The CDR3 region is CASRASTFPNTEAFF. The CDR3 DNA reads as TGTGCCAGCAGGGCCTCGACATTTCCCAACACTGAAGCTTTCTTT.

The CDR3 is CASSLGRAPQEQYF. The CDR3 DNA is TGTGCCAGCAGTTTGGGCAGGGCTCCCCAGGAGCAGTACTTC. This sequence joins TRBV27 and TRBJ2-7, with D maybe TRBD1 (5 bases). V was cut by 3 bases and J by 7 bases, with 16 bases left in between. CDR3 length: 14 residues. Germline-derived CDR1 and CDR2 are MNHEY and SMNVEV (reference sequence).

The chain recombines TRBV6-5 with TRBJ2-7; 7 bases fit TRBD2. The length of the CDR3 is 16 residues. The trim removed 4 bases at V and 5 bases at J, leaving 14 bases unmatched. Germline V gene sequence: CDR1 MNHEY, CDR2 SVGAGI. The CDR3 bases are TGTGCCAGCAGTTCCTTAGGACTAGTCTCCCCCAACGAGCAGTACTTC. It is translated as CASSSLGLVSPNEQYF.

In DNA form, the CDR3 reads TGTGCCACCAGCAGAGATGGGGGCATCACTGAAGCTTTCTTT. Translated: CATSRDGGITEAFF. The genes are TRBV15 and TRBJ1-1; D may be TRBD1 (6 bases). V was clipped by 0 bases and J by 4 bases, with 9 bases between them. The CDR3 has 14 residues. From germline, CDR1 is LNHNV and CDR2 YYDKDF (reference sequence). The variable domain in full, completed from reference TRBV15 and TRBJ1-1, reads DAMVIQNPRYQVTQFGKPVTLSCSQTLNHNVMYWYQQKSSQAPKLLFHYYDKDFNNEADTPDNFQSRRPNTSFCFLDIRSPGLGDTAMYLCATSRDGGITEAFFGQGTRLTVV.

About this clone itself: Within the sample, other DNA sequences also encode this same CDR3. V is TRBV18 and J is TRBJ2-3; 9 positions match TRBD2. This CDR3 contains 17 residues. Germline lookup yields CDR1 KGHSH and CDR2 LQKENI. Trimming took 0 bases from V and 2 from J; bases not matched to a gene: 6. The CDR3 protein is CASSPPRLAGTTDTQYF. The DNA of the CDR3 is TGTGCCAGCTCACCACCGCGCCTAGCGGGGACCACAGATACGCAGTATTTT.